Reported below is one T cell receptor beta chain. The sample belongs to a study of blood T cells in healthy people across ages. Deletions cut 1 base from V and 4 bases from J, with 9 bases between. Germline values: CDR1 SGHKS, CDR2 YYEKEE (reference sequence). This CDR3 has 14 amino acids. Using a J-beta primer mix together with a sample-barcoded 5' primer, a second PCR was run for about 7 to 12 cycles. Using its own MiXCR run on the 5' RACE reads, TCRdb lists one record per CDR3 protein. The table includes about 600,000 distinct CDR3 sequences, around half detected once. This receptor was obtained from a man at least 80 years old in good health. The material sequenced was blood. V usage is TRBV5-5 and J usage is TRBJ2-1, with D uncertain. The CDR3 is CASSLSETYNEQFF. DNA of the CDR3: TGTGCCAGCAGCTTGTCGGAGACTTACAATGAGCAGTTCTTC.